This TCR beta chain was identified in a study of control samples from healthy donors and cancer patients (dated by TCRdb to 2020 to 2022). CDR1 and CDR2 are read off the germline V gene as SNHLY and FYNNEI. From the cysteine up to the phenylalanine, the CDR3 has a length of 15 residues. Only the CDR3 DNA is retained, 45 bases long and in frame from the first base. Comment on this clone: Its antigen has not been determined. A read error may produce the germline difference seen at one junction end.

The library was generated by the immunoSEQ multiplex PCR assay. Sourced from immuneACCESS, this table was stored by TCRdb with only in-frame sequences that have V and J called. A share of the clones is absent; for the studies checked, an unresolved V gene accounts for under half, and the remainder has no known explanation. This sample gives over 85,000 clones in total; about four fifths of them show up just once. The top ten hold about 36% of the sample. This receptor was identified in a man between 65 and 85 years old with lung cancer. The sequence links TRBV2 to TRBJ2-6; 7 nucleotides in the junction match TRBD1. The sample consisted of PBMCs. CDR3 protein: CASRVDSGTATSLLF. The nucleotides are TGTGCCAGCAGGGTAGACTCCGGGACAGCAACCTCTCTTCTCTTC.